The 31 T cell receptor beta chains listed next were all sequenced from one sample in a study of blood T cell repertoires in COVID-19. The method was immunoSEQ multiplex PCR; TCRdb's version includes in-frame clones alone and lacks a portion of them. The profile shows around 250,000 clones, almost 85% of them singletons. Sequencing was performed on PBMCs or T cells enriched from blood (not recorded which). The receptors were gathered from a woman between 45 and 65 years old with acute COVID-19.

CDR3 sequence (DNA): TGTGCCAGCAGCTTGGGGGCCTCAAACTACAATGAGCAGTTCTTC. This codes for CASSLGASNYNEQFF. This chain joins TRBV11-2 and TRBJ2-1; tentative D call: TRBD1 (6 bases). Trimming removed 3 bases at V and 3 bases at J, with 12 bases between. The CDR3 has 15 amino acids. CDR1 is SGHAT, CDR2 FQNNGV, per germline.

V and J are TRBV7-2 and TRBJ1-3; D is perhaps TRBD1 (6 bases). Germline V gene lookup returns CDR1 SGHTA and CDR2 FQGNSA. The V end lost 1 base, the J end lost 8 bases, and 12 bases lay between the germline ends. The CDR3 is 14 amino acids. This CDR3 is CASSLGQGQHTIYF. Written as DNA, the CDR3 is TGTGCCAGCAGCTTAGGTCAGGGGCAGCACACCATATATTTT. The whole variable domain, filled in from reference TRBV7-2 and TRBJ1-3, reads GAGVSQSPSNKVTEKGKDVELRCDPISGHTALYWYRQSLGQGLEFLIYFQGNSAPDKSGLPSDRFSAERTGGSVSTLTIQRTQQEDSAVYLCASSLGQGQHTIYFGEGSWLTVV.

The CDR3: CASSSSGGARTEAFF. CDR3 coding DNA: TGTGCCAGCAGCTCGTCTGGGGGGGCACGCACTGAAGCTTTCTTT. The chain employs TRBV7-2 and TRBJ1-1, with D possibly TRBD1 on 6 matching bases. This CDR3 has 15 amino acids. V was pared by 4 bases and J by 4 bases, with 16 bases between. The germline CDR1 and CDR2 sequences are SGHTA and FQGNSA. The complete variable domain, with remaining parts taken from reference TRBV7-2 and TRBJ1-1, reads GAGVSQSPSNKVTEKGKDVELRCDPISGHTALYWYRQSLGQGLEFLIYFQGNSAPDKSGLPSDRFSAERTGGSVSTLTIQRTQQEDSAVYLCASSSSGGARTEAFFGQGTRLTVV.

The V and J genes are TRBV6-1 and TRBJ1-5; D might be TRBD1 (5 bases). The CDR3 has 13 amino acids. Trimming took off 3 bases at V and 6 bases at J, with 9 bases between the two ends. CDR1 is MNHNS and CDR2 is SASEGT in the germline V gene. The CDR3 loop is CASSDREGQPQHF. The CDR3 bases are TGTGCCAGCAGTGACAGGGAAGGTCAGCCCCAGCATTTT.

The V call is TRBV18, the J call TRBJ2-3; TRBD1 matches 7 bases. V lost 3 bases to trimming and J lost 3 bases; unmatched junction nucleotides: 6. This CDR3 has 15 residues. Germline loops: CDR1 KGHSH, CDR2 LQKENI. The DNA of the CDR3 is TGTGCCAGCTCACCCGAGACAGGGTTTACAGATACGCAGTATTTT. Translation gives CASSPETGFTDTQYF.

Concerning this clone: At one end, the junction sequence differs from germline, possibly due to a read error. J is TRBJ1-4 and V is TRBV2; 8 bases match TRBD1. Germline V lookup: CDR1 SNHLY, CDR2 FYNNEI. The CDR3 length is 15 residues. The CDR3 sequence: CASSEESPGTGRLLF. In DNA, the CDR3 is TGTGCCAGCAGTGAAGAGTCCCCCGGGACAGGCAGACTCCTTTTT. The whole variable domain, filled in from reference TRBV2 and TRBJ1-4, reads EPEVTQTPSHQVTQMGQEVILRCVPISNHLYFYWYRQILGQKVEFLVSFYNNEISEKSEIFDDQFSVERPDGSNFTLKIRSTKLEDSAMYFCASSEESPGTGRLLFGSGTQLSVL.

This rearrangement joins TRBV4-3 to TRBJ1-4, with D perhaps matching TRBD1 (6 bases). V dropped 1 base and J dropped 4 bases, with 13 bases sitting between them. Germline CDR1 LGHNA, CDR2 YSLEER. CDR3 length: 16 residues. CDR3 in amino acids: CASSQVNTGNNEKLFF. CDR3 DNA sequence: TGCGCCAGCAGCCAAGTTAACACAGGGAATAATGAAAAACTGTTTTTT.

The chain uses TRBV7-3 and TRBJ1-6; 9 nucleotides agree with TRBD1. CDR3 length: 15 residues. V lost 4 bases to trimming and J lost 10 bases; unmatched junction nucleotides: 8. Germline V CDR1 and CDR2: SGHTA, FQGTGA. The CDR3 DNA follows: TGTGCCAGCAGCTCCGGGACAGGGATCGCCTCACCCCTCCACTTT. As protein: CASSSGTGIASPLHF.

The CDR3 region has the DNA TGTGCCAGCAGCTCCCATACTAGAGTTCCCTACGAGCAGTACTTC. Its protein is CASSSHTRVPYEQYF. The chain recombines TRBV14 with TRBJ2-7; the D gene is possibly TRBD2 (5 bases). V lost 5 bases and J lost 2, with 16 bases in between. The germline V gene has CDR1 SGHDN and CDR2 FVKESK. This CDR3 is 15 amino acids long.

This clone appeared once. The J gene is TRBJ2-7, the V gene TRBV19; D perhaps matches TRBD1 (5 bases). This CDR3 is built from 12 residues. Trimming left V 8 bases short and J 2 bases short, with 10 bases between. CDR1 is LNHDA, CDR2 SQIVND, per germline (reference sequence). CDR3: CASSPDTYEQYF. The DNA of the CDR3 is TGTGCCAGTTCTCCGGACACCTACGAGCAGTACTTC. Based on the CDR3 plus reference TRBV19 and TRBJ2-7, the full variable domain is DGGITQSPKYLFRKEGQNVTLSCEQNLNHDAMYWYRQDPGQGLRLIYYSQIVNDFQKGDIAEGYSVSREKKESFPLTVTSAQKNPTAFYLCASSPDTYEQYFGPGTRLTVT.

The gene calls are TRBV12-5 and TRBJ1-5; TRBD1 might be the D (5 bases). Trimming shortened V by 1 base and J by 0 bases, and 10 bases separated the two germline ends. The CDR3 extends over 16 amino acids. Germline V gives CDR1 LGHNT, CDR2 FRNRAP. DNA of the CDR3: TGTGCTAGTGGTTTGGGGACACTCTATAGCAATCAGCCCCAGCATTTT. Amino acids: CASGLGTLYSNQPQHF.

V is TRBV18 and J is TRBJ2-1; D not resolved. The CDR3 is made up of 15 amino acids. Germline V gives CDR1 KGHSH, CDR2 LQKENI. V was cut by 6 bases and J by 5 bases, with 17 bases left in between. The CDR3 sequence: CASSSPRLPNNEQFF. The CDR3 region has the DNA TGTGCCAGCTCTTCACCAAGACTCCCTAACAATGAGCAGTTCTTC.

The CDR3 is CASSRAPSNQPQHF. The CDR3 DNA reads as TGTGCCAGTAGCAGGGCCCCTAGCAATCAGCCCCAGCATTTT. The chain carries TRBV19 and TRBJ1-5, with D possibly being TRBD1 (5 bases). CDR3 length: 14 residues. The V end lost 6 bases, the J end lost 0 bases, and 9 bases lay between the germline ends. Germline V lookup: CDR1 LNHDA, CDR2 SQIVND (reference sequence).

V is TRBV3-1 (or the pseudogene TRBV3-2) and J is TRBJ1-2; 10 positions agree with TRBD1. The CDR3 is 12 amino acids. Germline loops: CDR1 LGHDT, CDR2 YNNKEL (reference sequence). Trimming at V came to 2 bases and at J to 13 bases, leaving 4 bases not matched to a gene. CDR3 protein: CASSQRDRGSTF. The CDR3 nucleotides are TGTGCCAGCAGCCAACGGGACAGGGGAAGCACCTTC.

This clone has a single count. This chain links TRBV9 with TRBJ1-3; D may be TRBD1 (6 bases). Germline V gene sequence: CDR1 SGDLS, CDR2 YYNGEE. V was pared by 2 bases and J by 5 bases, with 11 bases between. CDR3 length: 14 amino acids. Here the CDR3 DNA reads TGTGCCAGCAGCGTTAACAGGGAAAGAAACACCATATATTTT. It codes for CASSVNRERNTIYF.

V is TRBV29-1 and J is TRBJ1-1, with D unresolved. Germline CDR1 reads SQVTM; CDR2 reads ANQGSEA. Trimming removed 1 base from V and 1 base from J, with 4 bases in between. The CDR3 covers 12 residues. The CDR3 region has the DNA TGCAGCGTTGAAGGGGCGAACACTGAAGCTTTCTTT. Protein: CSVEGANTEAFF.

The count of this clone is one. This chain connects TRBV18 to TRBJ1-6, with 10 bases matching TRBD1. This CDR3 contains 17 residues. Unmatched junction bases numbered 6, after V lost 5 bases and J lost 2 bases. Per the germline V gene, CDR1 is KGHSH and CDR2 is LQKENI. This CDR3 reads CASSSGTGDAYNSPLHF. CDR3 nucleotide sequence: TGTGCCAGCTCATCCGGGACAGGGGACGCCTATAATTCACCCCTCCACTTT.

CDR3 bases: TGTGCCTGGAGAAGGACAGCGAACACTGAAGCTTTCTTT. Translating it yields CAWRRTANTEAFF. The V gene is TRBV30, the J gene TRBJ1-1; D possibly corresponds to TRBD1 (6 bases). The germline V gene has CDR1 GTSNPN and CDR2 SVGIG (reference sequence). The CDR3 sequence is 13 residues long. V lost 3 bases to trimming and J lost 1 base, with 9 bases between them.

V and J are TRBV30 and TRBJ1-5, with D possibly matching TRBD1 (6 bases). The CDR3 runs 14 residues. Germline V lookup: CDR1 GTSNPN, CDR2 SVGIG (reference sequence). Trimming pared 2 bases from V and 6 bases from J, leaving 14 bases between. The CDR3 sequence is CAWSNSGVGQPQHF. CDR3 coding DNA: TGTGCCTGGAGTAATTCAGGGGTCGGTCAGCCCCAGCATTTT. Combining the CDR3 with reference TRBV30 and TRBJ1-5 gives the whole variable domain SQTIHQWPATLVQPVGSPLSLECTVEGTSNPNLYWYRQAAGRGLQLLFYSVGIGQISSEVPQNLSASRPQDRQFILSSKKLLLSDSGFYLCAWSNSGVGQPQHFGDGTRLSIL.

CDR3 residues: CAISALPNTEAFF. The CDR3 region has the DNA TGTGCCATCAGTGCCCTCCCGAACACTGAAGCTTTCTTT. V and J are TRBV10-3 and TRBJ1-1; D call uncertain. The V and J ends lost 4 bases and 1 base respectively, with 7 bases between them. This CDR3 has 13 amino acids. Germline CDR1 ENHRY, CDR2 SYGVKD.

This clone has a single count. The chain combines TRBV10-3 with TRBJ2-1, with TRBD1 identical over 10 bases. Germline V CDR1 and CDR2: ENHRY, SYGVKD. V was clipped by 4 bases and J by 0 bases; unmatched bases: 6. The CDR3 length is 17 residues. CDR3 DNA: TGTGCCATCAGTGCCGCGACAGGGGGCAACTCCTACAATGAGCAGTTCTTC. Protein product: CAISAATGGNSYNEQFF.

This clone was counted a single time. J is TRBJ1-3 and V is TRBV5-1; possibly TRBD1 for D (5 bases). Germline assignment: CDR1 SGHRS and CDR2 YFSETQ. V shed 2 bases and J shed 4 bases, with 19 bases lying between them. CDR3 size: 17 residues. The CDR3: CASSLESPGIRGNTIYF. The CDR3 nucleotides are TGCGCCAGCAGCTTAGAATCTCCAGGGATTCGAGGAAACACCATATATTTT.

The chain employs TRBV9 and TRBJ2-3, with 14 bases fitting TRBD2. The CDR3 is made up of 19 amino acids. The V gene end was trimmed by 3 bases and the J gene end by 4 bases; junction bases not matched to a gene: 13. The germline gives CDR1 SGDLS, CDR2 YYNGEE. The CDR3 spells CASSAPTSGGARPPDTQYF. The CDR3 coding sequence is TGTGCCAGCAGCGCACCGACTAGCGGGGGGGCCCGGCCCCCAGATACGCAGTATTTT. Full variable domain (remainder filled in from reference TRBV9 and TRBJ2-3): DSGVTQTPKHLITATGQRVTLRCSPRSGDLSVYWYQQSLDQGLQFLIQYYNGEERAKGNILERFSAQQFPDLHSELNLSSLELGDSALYFCASSAPTSGGARPPDTQYFGPGTRLTVL.

The rearrangement joins TRBV11-2 to TRBJ1-2; a weak D match, TRBD1 (6 bases). Germline CDR1 is SGHAT and CDR2 is FQNNGV. Trimming cost V 5 bases and J 6 bases, with 16 bases left between them. The CDR3 has 14 residues. CDR3 in amino acids: CASSQTYRDDGYTF. Written as DNA, the CDR3 is TGTGCCAGCAGCCAGACGTACAGGGACGATGGCTACACCTTC.

This sequence joins TRBV9 and TRBJ2-7; D might be TRBD2 (5 bases). CDR1 SGDLS and CDR2 YYNGEE come from the germline V gene. Between the trimmed V and J ends, which lost 2 bases and 0 bases, there was a span of 12 bases. The CDR3 is 15 residues long. The CDR3 loop reads CASSVAGGSSYEQYF. DNA for the CDR3: TGTGCCAGCAGCGTCGCGGGCGGTAGCTCCTACGAGCAGTACTTC.

This clone was seen a few times. The rearrangement uses TRBV2 and TRBJ2-7, with TRBD1 as a possible D gene (5 bases). Germline V gene data show CDR1 as SNHLY and CDR2 as FYNNEI. The CDR3 spans 12 residues. With 6 bases removed from V and 3 bases from J, the gap between germline ends came to 9 bases. The CDR3 DNA follows: TGTGCCAGCAGGGACAACCGCTACGAGCAGTACTTC. This codes for CASRDNRYEQYF.

The chain employs TRBV19 and TRBJ1-5, with D maybe TRBD1 (5 bases). The CDR3 loop spans 15 amino acids. The germline V gene encodes CDR1 LNHDA and CDR2 SQIVND (reference sequence). The V end was cut by 5 bases, the J end by 0 bases, with 11 bases between. The CDR3 DNA is TGTGCCAGTAGTTTAGGGAGGGGTAGCAATCAGCCCCAGCATTTT. Encoded protein: CASSLGRGSNQPQHF.

The V gene is TRBV6-6, the J gene TRBJ1-2, with D tentatively TRBD1 (5 bases). Germline assignment: CDR1 MNHNY and CDR2 SVGAGI (reference sequence). The CDR3 consists of 14 residues. Trimming took off 6 bases at V and 6 bases at J, with 17 bases between the two ends. The CDR3 DNA sequence: TGTGCCAGCAGCCCCGGGAGGGACTCCGATGGCTACACCTTC. It translates to CASSPGRDSDGYTF.

V usage is TRBV6-1 and J usage is TRBJ2-2; D gene ambiguous. Between the trimmed V and J ends, which lost 2 bases and 2 bases, there was a span of 9 bases. The V gene's germline CDR1 is MNHNS and CDR2 SASEGT. The CDR3 contains 15 residues. Here the CDR3 reads CASSESTGNTGELFF. CDR3 in DNA: TGTGCCAGCAGTGAATCTACGGGTAACACCGGGGAGCTGTTTTTT.

The chain recombines TRBV27 with TRBJ1-1, with D unclear. Germline V gene lookup returns CDR1 MNHEY and CDR2 SMNVEV (reference sequence). This CDR3 has 14 amino acids. Trimming removed 5 bases from V and 0 bases from J, with 10 bases in between. In DNA form, the CDR3 reads TGTGCCAGCAGTAACAGCCTCATGAACACTGAAGCTTTCTTT. Translation gives CASSNSLMNTEAFF.

A note on this clone: Distinct nucleotide sequences in the sample also encode this CDR3. This rearrangement joins TRBV5-1 to TRBJ1-6; 9 positions agree with TRBD1. The V and J ends lost 0 bases and 6 bases, in that order; junction bases with no gene match: 1. Germline V gene data show CDR1 as SGHRS and CDR2 as YFSETQ. The CDR3 sequence is 15 residues long. Here the CDR3 reads CASSLVGQGNSPLHF. CDR3 DNA sequence: TGCGCCAGCAGCTTGGTGGGACAGGGTAATTCACCCCTCCACTTT.